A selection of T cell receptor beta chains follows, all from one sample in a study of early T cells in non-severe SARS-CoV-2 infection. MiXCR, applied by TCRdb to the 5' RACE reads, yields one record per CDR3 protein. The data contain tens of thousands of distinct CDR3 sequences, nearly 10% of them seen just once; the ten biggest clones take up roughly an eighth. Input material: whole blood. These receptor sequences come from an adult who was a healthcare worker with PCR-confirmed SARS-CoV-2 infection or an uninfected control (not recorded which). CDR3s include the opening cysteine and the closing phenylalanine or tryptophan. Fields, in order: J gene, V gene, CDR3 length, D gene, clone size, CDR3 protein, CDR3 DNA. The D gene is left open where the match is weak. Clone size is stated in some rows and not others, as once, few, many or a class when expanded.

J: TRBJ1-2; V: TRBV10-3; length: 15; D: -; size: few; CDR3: CAISLGGTDNYGYTF; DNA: TGTGCCATCAGCCTGGGAGGGACGGATAACTATGGCTACACCTTC
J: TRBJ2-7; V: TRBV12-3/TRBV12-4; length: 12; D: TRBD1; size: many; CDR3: CASRDRVNEQYF; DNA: TGTGCCAGCAGGGACAGGGTGAACGAGCAGTACTTC
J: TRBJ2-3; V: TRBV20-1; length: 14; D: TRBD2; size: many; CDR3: CSATSGGAANTQYF; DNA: TGCAGTGCGACAAGCGGGGGGGCGGCAAATACGCAGTATTTT
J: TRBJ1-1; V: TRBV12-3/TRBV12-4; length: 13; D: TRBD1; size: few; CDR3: CASTRQGATEAFF; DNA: TGTGCCAGCACCAGACAGGGAGCCACTGAAGCTTTCTTT
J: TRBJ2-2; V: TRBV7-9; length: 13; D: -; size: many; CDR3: CASSLGDTGELFF; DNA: TGTGCCAGCAGCTTAGGTGACACCGGGGAGCTGTTTTTT
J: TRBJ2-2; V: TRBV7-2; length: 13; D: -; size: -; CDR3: CASSLAGTGELFF; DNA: TGTGCCAGCAGCTTGGCTGGCACCGGGGAGCTGTTTTTT
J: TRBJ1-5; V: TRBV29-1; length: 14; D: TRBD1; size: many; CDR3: CSVRTGDNNQPQHF; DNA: TGCAGCGTCAGGACAGGGGACAACAATCAGCCCCAGCATTTT
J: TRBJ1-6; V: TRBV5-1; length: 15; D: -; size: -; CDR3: CASSPRALMDSPLHF; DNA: TGCGCCAGCAGCCCCCGAGCTCTAATGGACTCACCCCTCCACTTT
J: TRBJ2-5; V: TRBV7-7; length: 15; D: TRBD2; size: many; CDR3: CASSSGLAGEETQYF; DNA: TGTGCCAGCAGCTCGGGACTAGCGGGGGAAGAGACCCAGTACTTC
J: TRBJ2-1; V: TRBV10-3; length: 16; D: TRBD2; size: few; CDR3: CAISDPSGGLDNEQFF; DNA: TGTGCCATCAGTGACCCTAGCGGGGGGTTGGACAATGAGCAGTTCTTC
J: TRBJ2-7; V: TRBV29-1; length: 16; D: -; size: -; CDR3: CSVVPFVRGAGYEQYF; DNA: TGCAGCGTGGTACCTTTTGTCAGGGGTGCAGGCTACGAGCAGTACTTC
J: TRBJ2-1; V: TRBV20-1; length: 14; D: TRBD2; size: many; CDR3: CSARVRDYTNEQFF; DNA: TGCAGTGCTAGAGTCAGGGACTACACCAATGAGCAGTTCTTC
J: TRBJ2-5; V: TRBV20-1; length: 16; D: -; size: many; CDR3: CSATPNEALSMETQYF; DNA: TGCAGTGCTACCCCAAACGAGGCTCTTTCTATGGAGACCCAGTACTTC
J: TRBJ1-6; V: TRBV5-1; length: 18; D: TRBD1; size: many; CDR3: CASSLTTGTGRNNSPLHF; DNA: TGCGCCAGCAGCTTGACCACCGGGACAGGAAGAAATAATTCACCCCTCCACTTT
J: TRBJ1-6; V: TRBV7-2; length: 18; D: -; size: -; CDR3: CASSLGSLTRSANSPLHF; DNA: TGTGCCAGCAGCTTAGGATCTTTAACTCGGTCGGCGAATTCACCCCTCCACTTT
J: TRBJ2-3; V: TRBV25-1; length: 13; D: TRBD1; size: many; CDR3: CASRATGAGTQYF; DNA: TGTGCCAGCAGGGCCACAGGGGCCGGTACGCAGTATTTT
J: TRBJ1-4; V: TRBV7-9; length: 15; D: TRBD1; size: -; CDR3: CASSLPRGLSEKLFF; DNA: TGTGCCAGCAGCTTACCCAGGGGGTTAAGTGAAAAACTGTTTTTT
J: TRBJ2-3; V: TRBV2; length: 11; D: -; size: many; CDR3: CASSEGYTQYF; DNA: TGTGCCAGCAGTGAAGGTTATACGCAGTATTTT
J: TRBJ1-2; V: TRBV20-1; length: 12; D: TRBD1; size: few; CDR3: CSASITGGGYTF; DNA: TGCAGTGCTAGTATAACAGGGGGAGGCTACACCTTC
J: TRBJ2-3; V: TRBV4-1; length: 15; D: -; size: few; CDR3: CASSQERGHTDTQYF; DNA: TGCGCCAGCAGCCAAGAGCGGGGACACACAGATACGCAGTATTTT
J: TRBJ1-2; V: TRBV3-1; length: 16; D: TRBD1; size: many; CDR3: CASSQLTGGSTYGYTF; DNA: TGTGCCAGCAGCCAACTTACAGGGGGATCTACCTATGGCTACACCTTC
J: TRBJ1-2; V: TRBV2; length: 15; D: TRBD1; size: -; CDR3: CASSPGTGSDYGYTF; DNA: TGTGCCAGCAGTCCCGGGACAGGGAGTGACTATGGCTACACCTTC
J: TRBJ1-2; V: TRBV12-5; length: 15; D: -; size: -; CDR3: CASGPDSFLNYGYTF; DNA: TGTGCTAGTGGTCCTGACAGTTTCCTCAACTATGGCTACACCTTC
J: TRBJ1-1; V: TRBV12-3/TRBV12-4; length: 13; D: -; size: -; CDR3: CASSSPTYAEAFF; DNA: TGTGCCAGCAGTTCTCCGACCTACGCCGAAGCTTTCTTT
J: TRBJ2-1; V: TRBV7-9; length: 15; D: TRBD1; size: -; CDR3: CASSHPTGTSDEQFF; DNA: TGTGCCAGCAGCCACCCGACAGGGACAAGCGATGAGCAGTTCTTC
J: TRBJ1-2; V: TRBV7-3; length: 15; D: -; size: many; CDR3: CASSLTAGEGYGYTF; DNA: TGTGCCAGCAGCTTAACGGCAGGGGAAGGATATGGCTACACCTTC
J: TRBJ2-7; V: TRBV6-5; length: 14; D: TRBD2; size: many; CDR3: CASSYAGGGSEQYF; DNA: TGTGCCAGCAGTTACGCGGGAGGTGGTTCCGAGCAGTACTTC
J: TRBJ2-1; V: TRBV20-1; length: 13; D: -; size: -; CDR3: CSASSPRGNEQFF; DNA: TGCAGTGCTAGCAGCCCGAGGGGGAATGAGCAGTTCTTC
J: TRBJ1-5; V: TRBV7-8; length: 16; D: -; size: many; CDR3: CASSLYEGAGHQPQHF; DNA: TGTGCCAGCAGCTTATATGAAGGGGCAGGCCATCAGCCCCAGCATTTT